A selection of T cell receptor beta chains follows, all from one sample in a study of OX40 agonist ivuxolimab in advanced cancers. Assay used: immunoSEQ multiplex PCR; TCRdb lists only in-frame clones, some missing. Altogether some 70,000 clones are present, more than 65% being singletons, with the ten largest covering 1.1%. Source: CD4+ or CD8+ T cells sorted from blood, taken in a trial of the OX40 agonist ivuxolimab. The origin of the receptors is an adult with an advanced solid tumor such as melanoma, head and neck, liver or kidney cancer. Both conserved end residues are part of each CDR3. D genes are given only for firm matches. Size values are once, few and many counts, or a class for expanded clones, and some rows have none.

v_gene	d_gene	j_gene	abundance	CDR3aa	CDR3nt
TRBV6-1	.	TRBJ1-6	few	CASTLDGFNSPLHF	TGTGCCAGCACCTTGGACGGATTTAATTCACCCCTCCACTTT
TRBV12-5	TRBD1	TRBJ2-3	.	CASAPPGTDSQYF	TGTGCTAGTGCCCCACCCGGGACAGATTCGCAGTATTTT
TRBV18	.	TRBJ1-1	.	CASSPRQWGGSNTEAFF	TGTGCCAGCTCACCCCGACAGTGGGGGGGCTCGAACACTGAAGCTTTCTTT
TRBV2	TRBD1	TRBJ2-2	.	CASSQDRGDTGELFF	TGTGCCAGCAGCCAAGACAGGGGGGACACCGGGGAGCTGTTTTTT
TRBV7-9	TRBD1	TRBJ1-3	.	CASSSTGKGNTIYF	TGTGCCAGCAGCTCGACAGGGAAGGGTAACACCATATATTTT
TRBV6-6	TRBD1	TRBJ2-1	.	CASTLQGAIYNEQFF	TGTGCCAGCACATTACAGGGGGCAATCTACAATGAGCAGTTCTTC
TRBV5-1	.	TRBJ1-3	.	CASIATRDIAPQGVLGASGNTIYF	TGCGCCAGCATCGCGACCCGGGACATAGCACCCCAAGGGGTCCTCGGGGCCTCTGGAAACACCATATATTTT
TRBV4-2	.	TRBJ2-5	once	CASSDGGPQETQYF	TGTGCCAGCAGCGACGGGGGACCCCAAGAGACCCAGTACTTC
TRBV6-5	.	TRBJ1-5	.	CASSYSAVDSNQPQHF	TGTGCCAGCAGTTACTCGGCAGTGGATAGCAATCAGCCCCAGCATTTT
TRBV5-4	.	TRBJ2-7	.	CASSLVQGRDEQYF	TGTGCCAGCAGCTTGGTCCAGGGGAGGGACGAGCAGTACTTC
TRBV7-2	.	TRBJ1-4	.	CASSLERGREKLFF	TGTGCCAGCAGCTTAGAACGCGGAAGGGAAAAACTGTTTTTT
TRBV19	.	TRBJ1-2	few	CASSQYRANYGYTF	TGTGCCAGTAGTCAGTACCGGGCCAACTATGGCTACACCTTC
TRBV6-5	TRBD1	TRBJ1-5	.	CASRRDRAKGQPQHF	TGTGCCAGCAGACGGGACAGGGCCAAAGGTCAGCCCCAGCATTTT
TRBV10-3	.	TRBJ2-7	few	CAISVGGAVYEQYF	TGTGCCATCAGTGTTGGGGGGGCGGTCTACGAGCAGTACTTC
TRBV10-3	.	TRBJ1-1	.	CAISEIGGADTEAFF	TGTGCCATCAGTGAGATTGGGGGCGCAGACACTGAAGCTTTCTTT
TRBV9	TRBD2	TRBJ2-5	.	CASSVGGLASETQYF	TGTGCCAGCAGCGTAGGGGGACTAGCATCCGAGACCCAGTACTTC
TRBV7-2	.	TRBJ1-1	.	CASSLEGRNTEAFF	TGTGCCAGCAGCTTAGAGGGTAGGAACACTGAAGCTTTCTTT
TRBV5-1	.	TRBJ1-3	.	CASSLAFGQISGNTIYF	TGCGCCAGCAGCTTGGCCTTCGGACAGATCTCTGGAAACACCATATATTTT
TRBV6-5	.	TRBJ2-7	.	CASTRDGTYEQYF	TGTGCCAGCACTCGGGACGGTACCTACGAGCAGTACTTC
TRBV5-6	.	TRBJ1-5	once	CASKLGGVYSNQPQHF	TGTGCCAGTAAGCTTGGGGGAGTATATAGCAATCAGCCCCAGCATTTT
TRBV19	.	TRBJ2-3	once	CASRRYGEDGSTDTQYF	TGTGCCAGTAGACGATACGGGGAAGATGGGAGTACAGATACGCAGTATTTT
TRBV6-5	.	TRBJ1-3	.	CASSYNPVANTIYF	TGTGCCAGCAGTTATAATCCAGTTGCCAACACCATATATTTT
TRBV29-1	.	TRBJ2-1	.	CSVEVGPSNEQFF	TGCAGCGTTGAAGTCGGGCCCTCCAATGAGCAGTTCTTC
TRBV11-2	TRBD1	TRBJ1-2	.	CASSFRHPDRDDYGYTF	TGTGCCAGCAGCTTCCGCCACCCGGACAGGGACGACTATGGCTACACCTTC
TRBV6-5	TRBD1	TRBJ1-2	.	CASSYSRTGVDGYTF	TGTGCCAGCAGTTACTCGAGGACAGGGGTGGATGGCTACACCTTC
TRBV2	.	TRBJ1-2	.	CASSHSRGTFYGYTF	TGTGCCAGCAGTCATTCCAGGGGAACCTTCTATGGCTACACCTTC
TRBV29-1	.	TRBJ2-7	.	CSVLRQPSYEQYF	TGCAGCGTTCTCCGACAGCCGTCCTACGAGCAGTACTTC
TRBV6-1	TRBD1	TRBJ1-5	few	CASKSSGGINQPQHF	TGTGCCAGCAAATCCTCAGGGGGGATCAATCAGCCCCAGCATTTT
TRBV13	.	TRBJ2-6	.	CASSLAAGPLPGANVLTF	TGTGCCAGCAGCTTAGCGGCGGGCCCTCTACCTGGGGCCAACGTCCTGACTTTC
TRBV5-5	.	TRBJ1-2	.	CASSYESPFGGGYTF	TGTGCCAGCAGCTACGAAAGTCCCTTCGGGGGAGGCTACACCTTC
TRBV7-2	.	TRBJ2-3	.	CASSLYLRTDTQYF	TGTGCCAGCAGCTTATATCTCCGCACAGATACGCAGTATTTT
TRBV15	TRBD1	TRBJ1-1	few	CATSRAGQGAQTEAFF	TGTGCCACCAGCAGAGCCGGACAGGGGGCGCAAACTGAAGCTTTCTTT
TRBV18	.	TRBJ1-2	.	CASSPEGESYTF	TGTGCCAGCTCACCCGAAGGGGAAAGCTACACCTTC
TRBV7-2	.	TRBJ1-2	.	CASSLGGLGGYTF	TGTGCCAGCAGCTTAGGGGGATTGGGTGGCTACACCTTC
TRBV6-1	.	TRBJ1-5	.	CASSASNQPQHF	TGTGCCAGCAGTGCAAGTAATCAGCCCCAGCATTTT
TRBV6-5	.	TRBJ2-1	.	CASRRDSLSGDEQFF	TGTGCCAGCAGGCGGGACTCCCTGAGCGGCGATGAGCAGTTCTTC
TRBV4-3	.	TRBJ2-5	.	CASSQEGWGTQYF	TGCGCCAGCAGCCAAGAAGGGTGGGGGACCCAATACTTC
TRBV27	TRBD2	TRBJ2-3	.	CASSTPRGGPQWWTDTQYF	TGTGCCAGCAGTACCCCCCGGGGGGGCCCCCAGTGGTGGACAGATACGCAGTATTTT
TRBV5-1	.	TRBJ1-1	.	CASSFFMVGNTEAFF	TGCGCCAGCAGCTTCTTTATGGTGGGGAACACTGAAGCTTTCTTT
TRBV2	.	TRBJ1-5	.	CASSDEWDQPQHF	TGTGCCAGCAGTGACGAGTGGGATCAGCCCCAGCATTTT
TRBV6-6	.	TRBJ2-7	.	CASTLGYSYEQYF	TGTGCCAGCACCCTGGGGTACTCCTACGAGCAGTACTTC